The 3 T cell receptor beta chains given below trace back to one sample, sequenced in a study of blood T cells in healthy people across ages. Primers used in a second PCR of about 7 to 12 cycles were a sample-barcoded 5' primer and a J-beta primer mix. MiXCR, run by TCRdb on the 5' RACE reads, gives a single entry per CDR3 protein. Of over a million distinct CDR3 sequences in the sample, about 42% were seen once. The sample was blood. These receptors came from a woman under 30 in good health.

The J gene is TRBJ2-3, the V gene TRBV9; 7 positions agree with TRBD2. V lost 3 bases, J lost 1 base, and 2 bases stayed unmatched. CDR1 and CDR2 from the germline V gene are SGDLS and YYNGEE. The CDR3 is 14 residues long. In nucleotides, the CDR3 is TGTGCCAGCAGCGGCGGGAGTGGCACAGATACGCAGTATTTT. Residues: CASSGGSGTDTQYF.

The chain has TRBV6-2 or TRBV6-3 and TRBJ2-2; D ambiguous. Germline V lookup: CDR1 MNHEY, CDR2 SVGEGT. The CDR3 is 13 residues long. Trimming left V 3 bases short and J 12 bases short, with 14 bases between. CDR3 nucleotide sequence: TGTGCCAGCAGTTATTGGGTCGGCTTGAAGCTGTTTTTT. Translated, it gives CASSYWVGLKLFF.

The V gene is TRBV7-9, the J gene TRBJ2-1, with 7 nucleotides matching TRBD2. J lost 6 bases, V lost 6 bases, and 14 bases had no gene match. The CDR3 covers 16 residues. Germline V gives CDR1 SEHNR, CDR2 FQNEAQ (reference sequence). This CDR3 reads CASRAPSGGFFNEQFF. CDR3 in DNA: TGTGCCAGCAGGGCCCCTAGCGGCGGCTTCTTCAATGAGCAGTTCTTC.